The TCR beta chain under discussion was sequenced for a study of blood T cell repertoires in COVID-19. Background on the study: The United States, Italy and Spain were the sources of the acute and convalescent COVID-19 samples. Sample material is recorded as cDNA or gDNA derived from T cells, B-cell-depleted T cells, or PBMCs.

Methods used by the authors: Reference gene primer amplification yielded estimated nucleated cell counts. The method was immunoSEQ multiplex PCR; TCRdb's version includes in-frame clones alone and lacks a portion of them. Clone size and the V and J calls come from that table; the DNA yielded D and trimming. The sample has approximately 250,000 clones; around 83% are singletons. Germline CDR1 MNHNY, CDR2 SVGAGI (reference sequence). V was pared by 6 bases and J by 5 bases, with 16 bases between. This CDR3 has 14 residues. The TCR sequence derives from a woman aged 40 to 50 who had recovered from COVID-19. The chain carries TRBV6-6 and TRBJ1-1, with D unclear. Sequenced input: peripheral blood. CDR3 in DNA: TGTGCCAGCAGGCCGACCCTCCCGGGGACTGAAGCTTTCTTT. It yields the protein CASRPTLPGTEAFF.